This T cell receptor beta chain was identified in a study of beta chain features in type 1 diabetes listed by TCRdb under 2018. About the investigation overall: Patients and healthy donors did not differ in mean age, gender distribution, total cell number or subset yield. The study compared TCRB repertoires of sorted circulating CD4+ T cell subsets between recently diagnosed type 1 diabetes patients and matched healthy donors. Across all samples, 90 million to 130 million sorted cells were examined, and cell number per subset correlated strongly with RNA yield. Whereas all 30 or so donors provided naive and central memory subsets, regulatory and stem cell-like memory subsets were isolated from just 8 patients and roughly eight healthy donors.

The paper as a whole reports these results and caveats: Because the HLA sub-analyses included only small numbers of individuals, any influence of HLA type on TCRB rearrangement was left unresolved. In all four CD4+ subsets, TCRB CDR3 length was moderately but significantly shorter in type 1 diabetes patients. Shorter templates might have been favored by PCR, but patient and control samples were amplified and corrected together, so both groups would have been affected equally by any skew. Sequencing cDNA rather than genomic DNA could over-represent highly expressing activated cells, although activation and CD3 levels did not differ between groups. The naive, central memory and regulatory TCRB repertoires appeared to resemble one another more closely among patients than among healthy donors. Patients with type 1 diabetes made fewer insertions and deleted more nucleotides at VDJ recombination sites, implying thymic rearrangement abnormalities.

The entire isolated RNA was reverse transcribed using the High Capacity cDNA Reverse Transcription Kit, and thus expressed TCRB transcripts were sequenced. Deep immunoSEQ sequencing was applied to naive, central memory and regulatory T cell samples, giving an average of around 3.8 million total reads per sample. Sorted cells were lysed in RLT buffer and RNA was extracted with DNase-treated RNeasy Micro or Mini kits, depending on cell number. Each cell subset was processed separately to prevent cross-contamination, with patient and healthy donor samples processed together. TCRB sequences were amplified from cDNA with the immunoSEQ multiplex PCR, producing 87-bp fragments spanning the CDR3 region. Sequencing of the amplicons was done on the Illumina HiSeq platform. The study's processing was this. PCR bias was corrected computationally using synthetic template baselines, and reads within Hamming distance 2 were collapsed, with unmergeable singletons discarded. Reads were aligned against IMGT to assign V, D and J genes, CDR3 length and insertions or deletions at six rearrangement sites. Within each subset, clonotype counts were normalized to sorted cell number, after which true diversity and Gini coefficients were computed with the tcR R package. The overlap coefficient, calculated on TCRB nucleotide sequences, was used to quantify repertoire sharing. Held by TCRdb, this immuneACCESS table contains in-frame sequences only and omits some clones. Under half of the omission traces to an unresolved V gene where checked; the cause of the rest is unknown. V and J calls and clone size are those listed in that table; D and trimming were worked out from the DNA. This sample holds more than 50,000 clones; roughly three fifths were observed only once. The ten largest clones add up to 2% to 2.5% of the sample.

Cut back by 5 bases and 3 bases, the V and J ends lie 10 bases apart. CDR1 SGHVS and CDR2 FNYEAQ are derived from the germline V gene. The CDR3 runs 14 amino acids, cysteine and phenylalanine included. The sequence is cut down to CDR3 DNA, 42 bases in frame from base 1. This clone was observed a handful of times. Its antigen is unknown. Base qualities are not at hand, and no much larger clone is one base apart. A single peripheral blood draw of around 0.11 L on average was collected from each donor into heparinised tubes. Naive, central memory, regulatory and stem cell-like memory CD4+ T cells were sorted on a BD FACSAria II using a panel including CD45RO, CCR7, CD25, CD127, CD95 and CD27. Purity was above 98% for every sorted population. PBMCs were isolated right away by Lymphoprep density gradient centrifugation and were stained directly, without culture. Samples were stained and sorted in pairs, with one healthy donor and one patient per experiment, so that batch effects were minimized.

The clonotype originates from a woman between 18 and 29 years old in good health. The rearrangement joined TRBV7-6 to TRBJ2-2; the D gene is unclear. Sequenced material: Tregs from blood. The cell subset or site label on this specimen signifies: regulatory CD4+ T cells. The CDR3 protein is CASSPRGDTGELFF. The DNA sequence is given as TGTGCCAGCAGCCCCCGAGGCGACACCGGGGAGCTGTTTTTT.